This T cell receptor beta chain was identified during a study of T cells in localized non-small cell lung cancer. Overall study results and limits: Heterogeneity remains possible because sequencing was limited to only one tumor region. Longer overall survival associated with higher blood T cell density; shorter survival with higher adjacent-lung clonality. Researchers found a median about 53 of the top 100 tumor clones in adjacent lung.

Assay used: immunoSEQ multiplex PCR; TCRdb lists only in-frame clones, some missing. The profile shows some 38,000 clones, approximately 94% of them singletons. In germline, CDR1 is SGDLS, CDR2 YYNGEE. V gave up 4 bases and J gave up 6 bases, with 10 bases separating them. CDR3 length: 12 amino acids. Worth noting for this clone: No antigen is known for it.

The sequence derives from a female donor aged 60 or older with stage I lung adenocarcinoma. Sequencing used peripheral blood, obtained before any cancer treatment. The chain has TRBV9 and TRBJ1-2; no clear D gene. CDR3 sequence: CASSTRADGYTF. The DNA for the CDR3 is TGTGCCAGCAGCACCCGTGCCGATGGCTACACCTTC.